The next 11 T cell receptor beta chains were all read from a single sample in a study of blood T cell repertoires in COVID-19. The protocol was immunoSEQ multiplex PCR, while the TCRdb copy is restricted to in-frame clones and leaves out a portion. The top ten clones hold about 9.2% of a sample with 40,000 to 45,000 clones, 85% to 95% of them seen once. Sequences were obtained from peripheral blood. The receptors stem from a man in his fifties with active COVID-19.

In this sample, this clone turned up once. The chain carries TRBV29-1 and TRBJ2-1, with 11 bases aligning to TRBD1. The length of the CDR3 is 13 residues. Germline V gene data show CDR1 as SQVTM and CDR2 as ANQGSEA. With 5 bases clipped from V and 9 bases from J, the junction kept 6 bases outside the gene matches. CDR3 protein: CSVPGQGESEQFF. CDR3 bases: TGCAGCGTTCCGGGACAGGGGGAGAGTGAGCAGTTCTTC.

The chain employs TRBV3-1 (or the pseudogene TRBV3-2) and TRBJ2-5; 8 bases align to TRBD2. The germline V gene encodes CDR1 LGHDT and CDR2 YNNKEL (reference sequence). V gave up 7 bases and J gave up 7 bases; unmatched junction bases: 17. The CDR3 is 16 amino acids. This chain's CDR3 is CASTLTSGGSSATQYF. CDR3 in DNA: TGTGCCAGCACCCTAACAAGCGGGGGTTCTAGCGCGACCCAGTACTTC.

The J gene is TRBJ2-6, the V gene TRBV5-8; D is perhaps TRBD1 (6 bases). This CDR3 is 15 amino acids long. V lost 4 bases and J 2 bases, leaving 10 bases between the germline ends. The germline V gene encodes CDR1 SGHTS and CDR2 YDEGEE. The CDR3 nucleotides read TGTGCCAGCAGCAGTTACAGGGCTGGGGCCAACGTCCTGACTTTC. Encoded protein: CASSSYRAGANVLTF.

V is TRBV29-1 and J is TRBJ2-3; 8 bases map to TRBD2. Trimming at V came to 7 bases and at J to 2 bases, leaving 17 bases not matched to a gene. The CDR3 extends over 17 amino acids. Germline CDR1 reads SQVTM; CDR2 reads ANQGSEA. CDR3 in DNA: TGCAGCGCCCATCAGACCAAGCGGGAGTCCTTCACAGATACGCAGTATTTT. It translates to CSAHQTKRESFTDTQYF.

The chain recombines TRBV6-5 with TRBJ1-3, with TRBD1 as a possible D gene (6 bases). CDR3 length: 15 residues. Germline lookup yields CDR1 MNHEY and CDR2 SVGAGI. V shed 6 bases and J shed 0 bases, with 12 bases lying between them. CDR3 region: CASRPRGFSGNTIYF. CDR3 sequence (DNA): TGTGCCAGCAGACCCAGGGGTTTCTCTGGAAACACCATATATTTT.

This clone appeared once. V usage is TRBV30 and J usage is TRBJ2-2, with a possible D match to TRBD2 (5 bases). The CDR3 covers 15 residues. The V and J ends lost 1 base and 4 bases respectively, with 13 bases between them. Germline lookup yields CDR1 GTSNPN and CDR2 SVGIG (reference sequence). The CDR3: CAWSGLNSITGELFF. For the CDR3, the DNA is TGTGCCTGGAGTGGACTAAACTCCATCACCGGGGAGCTGTTTTTT.

The rearrangement joins TRBV18 to TRBJ2-2, with D possibly TRBD1 on 5 matching bases. Trimming took 3 bases from V and 2 from J, leaving 13 bases between them. The CDR3 spans 16 residues. Germline V gene lookup returns CDR1 KGHSH and CDR2 LQKENI. The CDR3 bases are TGTGCCAGCTCACCGAGTAGGGGCTCAAACACCGGGGAGCTGTTTTTT. Translated, it gives CASSPSRGSNTGELFF.

The CDR3 reads CASSYSGRDGELFF. CDR3 coding DNA: TGTGCCAGCAGTTACTCGGGCCGGGACGGGGAGCTGTTTTTT. The rearrangement links TRBV6-2 or TRBV6-3 to TRBJ2-2, with D possibly being TRBD2 (5 bases). Germline values: CDR1 MNHEY, CDR2 SVGEGT. V lost 0 bases and J 7 bases, leaving 9 bases between the germline ends. The CDR3 loop spans 14 amino acids.

This chain links TRBV19 with TRBJ2-1; 8 positions agree with TRBD2. V trimming: 5 bases; J trimming: 2 bases; junction bases outside the gene matches: 5. This CDR3 region has 15 residues. Germline V gene lookup returns CDR1 LNHDA and CDR2 SQIVND (reference sequence). DNA for the CDR3: TGTGCCAGTAGTCCTCCGGGACTAGCCTACAATGAGCAGTTCTTC. This translates into CASSPPGLAYNEQFF.

The chain joins TRBV24-1 to TRBJ2-2; 8 bases align to TRBD2. V was pared by 4 bases and J by 0 bases, with 12 bases of the junction left unmatched. The CDR3 is 19 residues long. CDR1 is KGHDR, CDR2 SFDVKD, per germline. Here the CDR3 DNA reads TGTGCCACCAGTGAATGGGGACGGGGGGGACCTTCGAACACCGGGGAGCTGTTTTTT. It yields the protein CATSEWGRGGPSNTGELFF.

V gene TRBV7-8 combines with J gene TRBJ1-5, with D maybe TRBD1 (6 bases). Per the germline V gene, CDR1 is SGHVS and CDR2 is FQNEAQ. V was trimmed by 6 bases and J by 6 bases, leaving 18 bases between them. The CDR3 covers 15 residues. Here the CDR3 DNA reads TGTGCCAGCAGTCTAGAGGGAGGGGGTATTCAGCCCCAGCATTTT. This gives the protein CASSLEGGGIQPQHF.